One and the same sample provided the 16 T cell receptor beta chains below, sequenced in a study of blood T cell repertoires in COVID-19. TCRdb's table, derived via immunoSEQ multiplex PCR, lists solely in-frame clones and lacks some. The profile covers a few hundred thousand clones, with approximately 89% appearing a single time and over 6% taken by the ten largest. The sequencing input was peripheral blood. The receptor set was obtained from a woman in her thirties who had recovered from COVID-19.

The chain carries TRBV13 and TRBJ2-5; no definite D call. Germline CDR1 PRHDT, CDR2 FYEKMQ (reference sequence). Trimming shortened V by 8 bases and J by 0 bases, and 13 bases separated the two germline ends. The CDR3 length is 14 residues. DNA for the CDR3: TGTGCCAGCGCCAGAAATTCGTACCAAGAGACCCAGTACTTC. It specifies CASARNSYQETQYF.

The genes are TRBV28 and TRBJ1-2; D is undetermined. CDR1 is MDHEN and CDR2 is SYDVKM in the germline V gene. The CDR3 has 15 residues. Trimming cost V 5 bases and J 4 bases, with 17 bases left between them. For the CDR3, the DNA is TGTGCCAGCAGTCTTGCGGCGGAGGCCCTCTATGGCTACACCTTC. Protein: CASSLAAEALYGYTF.

The chain recombines TRBV28 with TRBJ1-2; D might be TRBD1 (5 bases). V lost 7 bases and J lost 4, with 22 bases in between. Germline V gives CDR1 MDHEN, CDR2 SYDVKM. CDR3 length: 16 residues. CDR3 residues: CASTLPQGNGGYGYTF. The CDR3 nucleotides are TGTGCCAGCACCCTCCCGCAGGGAAACGGGGGCTATGGCTACACCTTC.

The rearrangement joins TRBV20-1 to TRBJ2-4, with unresolved D. Germline V gene data show CDR1 as DFQATT and CDR2 as SNEGSKA (reference sequence). V was cut by 3 bases and J by 1 base, with 7 bases left in between. The CDR3 is 13 amino acids. The CDR3 region has the DNA TGCAGTGCTAGTTTTCAGGCCAAAAACATTCAGTACTTC. It is translated as CSASFQAKNIQYF.

V usage is TRBV28 and J usage is TRBJ1-2; 9 bases line up with TRBD1. CDR1 and CDR2 (germline): MDHEN, SYDVKM. Germline trimming cut 4 bases from V and 7 bases from J; bases unmatched to any gene: 10. The CDR3 contains 15 residues. CDR3 protein: CASSSEGQGNPGYTF. The CDR3 region has the DNA TGTGCCAGCAGTTCCGAGGGACAGGGAAATCCTGGCTACACCTTC.

J is TRBJ1-3 and V is TRBV5-6; a weak D match, TRBD1 (6 bases). The ends were cut back, 4 bases at V and 7 bases at J, with 12 bases in the middle. The germline CDR1 and CDR2 sequences are SGHDT and YYEEEE. CDR3 length equals 13 residues. CDR3 amino acids: CASSRSQGNTIYF. The CDR3 coding sequence is TGTGCCAGCAGCCGGTCCCAGGGGAACACCATATATTTT.

V gene TRBV7-9 combines with J gene TRBJ1-2, with 9 nucleotides matching TRBD1. Unmatched junction bases numbered 1, after V lost 1 base and J lost 1 base. The CDR3 loop spans 15 amino acids. CDR1 and CDR2 (germline): SEHNR, FQNEAQ (reference sequence). The CDR3 DNA sequence: TGTGCCAGCAGCTTAGGACAGGGGGTTAACTATGGCTACACCTTC. It translates to CASSLGQGVNYGYTF. Full variable domain (outside the CDR3, taken from reference TRBV7-9 and TRBJ1-2): DTGVSQNPRHKITKRGQNVTFRCDPISEHNRLYWYRQTLGQGPEFLTYFQNEAQLEKSRLLSDRFSAERPKGSFSTLEIQRTEQGDSAMYLCASSLGQGVNYGYTFGSGTRLTVV.

This clone has just a few counts. The rearrangement links TRBV19 to TRBJ2-2, with a possible D match to TRBD1 (6 bases). Germline CDR1 LNHDA, CDR2 SQIVND (reference sequence). This CDR3 is built from 15 residues. V gave up 9 bases and J gave up 5 bases, with 19 bases separating them. The CDR3 DNA reads as TGTGCCAGCAGAACGACAGGATCGAGAACCGGGGAGCTGTTTTTT. Residues: CASRTTGSRTGELFF.

J is TRBJ1-5 and V is TRBV7-2; TRBD1 is a possible D gene (6 bases). This CDR3 has 15 amino acids. CDR1 and CDR2 (germline): SGHTA, FQGNSA. V lost 5 bases to trimming and J lost 0 bases, with 11 bases between them. The CDR3 loop reads CASSRTVLSNQPQHF. CDR3 DNA: TGTGCCAGCAGCAGGACAGTCCTTAGCAATCAGCCCCAGCATTTT. The full variable domain, its missing parts supplied by reference TRBV7-2 and TRBJ1-5, is GAGVSQSPSNKVTEKGKDVELRCDPISGHTALYWYRQSLGQGLEFLIYFQGNSAPDKSGLPSDRFSAERTGGSVSTLTIQRTQQEDSAVYLCASSRTVLSNQPQHFGDGTRLSIL.

The rearrangement uses TRBV28 and TRBJ2-3; perhaps TRBD1 as D (5 bases). This CDR3 has 14 amino acids. The V gene lost 3 bases and the J gene lost 7 bases, with 14 bases spanning the gap. CDR1 is MDHEN and CDR2 is SYDVKM in the germline V gene. The DNA for the CDR3 is TGTGCCAGCAGTTTTGGGCAGGGCACCCATACGCAGTATTTT. Its translation is CASSFGQGTHTQYF.

The chain carries TRBV15 and TRBJ1-2, with TRBD1 as a possible D gene (5 bases). The germline V gene has CDR1 LNHNV and CDR2 YYDKDF (reference sequence). The V end lost 4 bases, the J end lost 1 base, and 16 bases lay between the germline ends. This CDR3 is built from 16 residues. CDR3 in amino acids: CATSTGLWGLNYGYTF. The CDR3 DNA reads TGTGCCACCAGCACCGGGTTGTGGGGACTTAACTATGGCTACACCTTC.

The sample holds a few counts of this clone. The rearrangement links TRBV7-3 to TRBJ1-1; no clear D gene. Germline loops: CDR1 SGHTA, CDR2 FQGTGA. The V end was cut by 1 base, the J end by 2 bases, with 5 bases between. CDR3 length: 13 amino acids. The CDR3 loop is CASSLSRNTEAFF. The CDR3 nucleotides are TGTGCCAGCAGCTTAAGTAGAAACACTGAAGCTTTCTTT.

The chain carries TRBV3-1 (or the pseudogene TRBV3-2) and TRBJ1-2, with 7 positions matching TRBD1. Germline V gene sequence: CDR1 LGHDT, CDR2 YNNKEL (reference sequence). V trimming: 4 bases; J trimming: 8 bases; junction bases outside the gene matches: 10. This CDR3 has 14 residues. CDR3 protein: CASSRRDSLGGYTF. The CDR3 coding sequence is TGTGCCAGCAGCCGCCGGGACAGCCTCGGGGGCTACACCTTC.

This clone was found once. DNA of the CDR3: TGTGCCAGCAGCCGCGGACATTCCGATGGCTACACCTTC. Its protein is CASSRGHSDGYTF. The chain is built from TRBV5-4 and TRBJ1-2; a possible D gene is TRBD1 (5 bases). V lost 4 bases, J lost 6 bases, and 13 bases lay in between. The CDR3 length is 13 residues. Looked up from germline, CDR1 is SGHNT and CDR2 is YYREEE (reference sequence).

In its sample, this clone was seen a few times. This rearrangement joins TRBV6-5 to TRBJ2-2; tentative D call: TRBD1 (6 bases). The CDR3 covers 14 residues. Deletions cut 6 bases from V and 0 bases from J, with 8 bases between. CDR1 and CDR2 from the germline V gene are MNHEY and SVGAGI. The DNA for the CDR3 is TGTGCCAGCAGGGACAGAGCGAACACCGGGGAGCTGTTTTTT. Protein: CASRDRANTGELFF.

The CDR3 region is CASSYPGQLLGTF. CDR3 coding DNA: TGTGCCAGCAGTTACCCCGGACAGCTCTTGGGCACCTTC. This chain uses TRBV6-2 or TRBV6-3 with TRBJ1-2; a possible D gene is TRBD1 (6 bases). Trimming left V 2 bases short and J 13 bases short, with 17 bases between. CDR3 length: 13 amino acids. From germline, CDR1 is MNHEY and CDR2 SVGEGT.